The text below deals with one TCR beta chain. Its antigen has not been determined. No much larger clone is present one base from it, and per-base qualities are unavailable. The CDR3, from cysteine to phenylalanine, totals 13 residues. Only the CDR3 DNA stays, 39 bases, in frame from base 1. The CDR1 and CDR2 encoded by the germline V gene (reference sequence) are DFQATT and SNEGSKA. Deletion took 5 bases off V and 8 bases off J, with a span of 18 bases between the germline ends. In light of the paper, this sample's time point label describes: patch test 3, about 24 weeks after DPC sensitization. The sample's treatment or condition, from its label and the paper: therapeutic diphenylcyclopropenone sensitization with weekly scalp DPC. At each patch-test visit, blood was drawn before the patch test was applied. Eligible patients were aged 18 to 70, diagnosed with alopecia, deemed suitable for DPC therapy, and excluded if pregnant. Unfractionated whole blood was collected in Tempus Blood RNA tubes, and total RNA was extracted from that blood.

These data originate in a study of human T cells and chemical hapten exposure (dated by TCRdb to about 2021). Background on the whole study: For sensitization, 2% DPC in acetone was applied to a 2 cm by 2 cm area of upper inner arm skin. Throughout the study period of 20 to 25 weeks, patients also received therapeutic DPC doses to the scalp every week. Patch tests used Finn chambers with 0.01% DPC on the upper back, scored after 6 days by International Contact Dermatitis Research Group standards. Alopecia areata with under or over 50% scalp involvement, alopecia totalis and alopecia universalis were represented in the patient cohort, which was mostly female. Libraries were combined into a pool for sequencing, and differences in TCR yield between samples came mainly from small differences in library volumes within the pool. The study tracked peripheral blood TCR repertoire changes in vivo during primary and secondary sensitization to the hapten diphenylcyclopropenone (DPC) in alopecia patients. Blood samples were taken from patients before sensitization (week 0) and at 2, 6 and about 24 weeks after DPC sensitization. Under 30 alopecia patients gave blood for TCR sequencing at one to four time points (pre-sensitization, 2, 6 and 24 weeks).

The investigation overall reported the following: Patch test score correlated positively with the number of PT1 expanded TCRs, reaching significance at thresholds 8, 16 and 32 but not at 4. All patients had alopecia, a presumed autoimmune disease, so their immune response might differ from that of healthy individuals. No change with DPC sensitization was found in the number of TCRs above 1 in 1000 frequency, and no evidence of global repertoire structure alterations was found. After repeated subsampling, changes were observed in the strength of the expansion versus patch-test correlation and in the threshold at which the correlation became significant. Significantly more large CDR3 similarity clusters were formed by expanded TCRs than by pre-sensitization or healthy control sets, consistent with antigen-driven responses.

The protocol used for the library was RACE. These reads were obtained on a NextSeq 500. Library preparation attached unique molecular identifiers to individual cDNA molecules for quantitative, reproducible TCR counting. From each blood RNA sample, both TCR alpha and TCR beta chains were sequenced. Per the original workflow: Samples had a median of roughly 99,000 TCRs, with a range from roughly 23,224 to 750,000. V, J and CDR3 annotation of the TCR reads was carried out using the Decombinator software suite. For the PS versus PT1 abundance plots, all samples were subsampled to the same number of TCRs (28,000). TCRs were defined as expanded if absent before sensitization and observed at least eight times at the 2-week time point. TCRdb reanalyzed the raw reads on its own, using fastp at Q25 for trimming and MiXCR for clone calling, and kept in-frame beta chains. Every CDR3 protein is listed once, alongside the most common genes and DNA of its rows. The V and J calls and clone size are TCRdb's, not the authors'. In all, the sample holds about 120,000 distinct CDR3 sequences, and 11% of those were seen once. Of the sample, approximately 2.5% falls within the top ten clones.

The rearrangement combines TRBV20-1 with TRBJ1-2, with an unclear D gene assignment. The specimen was whole blood, collected in connection with sensitization to the hapten diphenylcyclopropenone (DPC). This TCR was recovered from a woman in her forties or fifties with alopecia areata. Some clones in this sample may be carry-over from other donors' samples. The base sequence is TGCAGTGCTTCAGAAGCCGGGATTTCGGGCTACACCTTC. It is translated as CSASEAGISGYTF.